This T cell receptor beta chain originates from a study of OX40 agonist ivuxolimab in advanced cancers. Profiled with immunoSEQ multiplex PCR; TCRdb holds only in-frame clones, not every one. The sample contains around 64,000 clones, 80% of which appear only once. CDR1 and CDR2 from the germline V gene are SGHRS and YFSETQ. There are 14 residues in the CDR3. Trimming removed 6 bases from V and 1 base from J, with 11 bases in between. This TCR derives from an adult with an advanced solid tumor such as melanoma, head and neck, liver or kidney cancer. The chain couples TRBV5-1 to TRBJ2-1, with a tentative D call TRBD1 (5 bases). Sample: CD4+ or CD8+ T cells sorted from blood, taken in a trial of the OX40 agonist ivuxolimab. The CDR3 is CASTPDTSYNEQFF. The CDR3, as DNA: TGCGCCAGCACCCCGGACACTTCCTACAATGAGCAGTTCTTC.